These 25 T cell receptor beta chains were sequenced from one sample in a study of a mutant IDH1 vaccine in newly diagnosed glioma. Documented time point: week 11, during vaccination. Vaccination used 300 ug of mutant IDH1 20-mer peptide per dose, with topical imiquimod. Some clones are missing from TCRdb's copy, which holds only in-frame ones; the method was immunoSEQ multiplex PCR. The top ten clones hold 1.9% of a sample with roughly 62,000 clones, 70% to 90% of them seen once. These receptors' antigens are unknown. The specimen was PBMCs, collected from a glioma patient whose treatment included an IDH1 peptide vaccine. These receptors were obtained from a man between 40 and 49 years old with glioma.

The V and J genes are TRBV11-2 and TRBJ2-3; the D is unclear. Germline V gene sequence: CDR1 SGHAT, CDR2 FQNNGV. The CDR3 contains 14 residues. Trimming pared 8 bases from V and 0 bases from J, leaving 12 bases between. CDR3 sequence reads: CASEETLSTDTQYF. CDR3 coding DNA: TGTGCCAGCGAGGAGACGCTAAGCACAGATACGCAGTATTTT.

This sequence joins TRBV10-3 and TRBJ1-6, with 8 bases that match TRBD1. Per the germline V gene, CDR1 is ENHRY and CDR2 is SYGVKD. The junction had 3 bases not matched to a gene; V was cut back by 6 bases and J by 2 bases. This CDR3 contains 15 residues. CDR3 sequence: CAISRTGPYNSPLHF. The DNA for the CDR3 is TGTGCCATCAGCAGGACAGGGCCCTATAATTCACCCCTCCACTTT.

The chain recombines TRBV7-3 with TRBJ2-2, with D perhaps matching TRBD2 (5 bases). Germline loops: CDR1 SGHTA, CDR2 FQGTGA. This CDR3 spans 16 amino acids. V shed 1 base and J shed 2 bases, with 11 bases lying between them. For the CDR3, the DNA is TGTGCCAGCAGCTTAAGGTCGGGAACCAACACCGGGGAGCTGTTTTTT. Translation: CASSLRSGTNTGELFF.

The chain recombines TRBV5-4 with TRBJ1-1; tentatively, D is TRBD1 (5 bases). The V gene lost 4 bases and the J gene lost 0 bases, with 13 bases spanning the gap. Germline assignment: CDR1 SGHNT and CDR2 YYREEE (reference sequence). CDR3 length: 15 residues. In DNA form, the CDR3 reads TGTGCCAGCAGCAACCCGGGACGGATGAACACTGAAGCTTTCTTT. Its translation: CASSNPGRMNTEAFF.

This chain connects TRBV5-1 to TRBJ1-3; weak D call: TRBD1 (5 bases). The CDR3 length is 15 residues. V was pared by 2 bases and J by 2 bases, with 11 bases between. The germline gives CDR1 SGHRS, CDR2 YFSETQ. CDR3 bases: TGCGCCAGCAGCTTCGACAGATCAACTGGAAACACCATATATTTT. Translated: CASSFDRSTGNTIYF.

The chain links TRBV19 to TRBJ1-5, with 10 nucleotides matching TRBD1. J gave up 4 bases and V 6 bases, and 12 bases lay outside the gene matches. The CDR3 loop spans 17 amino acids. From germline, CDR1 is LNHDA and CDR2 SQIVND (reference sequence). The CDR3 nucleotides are TGTGCCAGTAGCAACGCCCGGACAGGGGGAGTAAATCAGCCCCAGCATTTT. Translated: CASSNARTGGVNQPQHF.

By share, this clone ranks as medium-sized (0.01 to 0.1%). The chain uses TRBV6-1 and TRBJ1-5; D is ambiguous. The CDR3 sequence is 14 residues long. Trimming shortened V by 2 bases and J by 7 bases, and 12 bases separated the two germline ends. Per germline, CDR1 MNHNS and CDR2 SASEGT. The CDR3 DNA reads TGTGCCAGCAGTGAAACGGGTTCGGGGCAGCCCCAGCATTTT. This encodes CASSETGSGQPQHF.

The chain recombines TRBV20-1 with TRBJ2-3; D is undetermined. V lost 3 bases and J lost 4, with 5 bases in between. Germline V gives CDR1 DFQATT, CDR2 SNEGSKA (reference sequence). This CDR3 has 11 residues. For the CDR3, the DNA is TGCAGTGCTAGTCTGCCAGATACGCAGTATTTT. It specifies CSASLPDTQYF.

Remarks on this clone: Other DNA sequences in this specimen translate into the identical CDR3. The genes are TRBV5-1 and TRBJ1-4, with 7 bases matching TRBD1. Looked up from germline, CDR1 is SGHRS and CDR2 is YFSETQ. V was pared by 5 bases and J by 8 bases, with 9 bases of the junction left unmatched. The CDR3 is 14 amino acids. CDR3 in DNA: TGCGCCAGCAGTGATAGACAGGGAGGGGAAAAACTGTTTTTT. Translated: CASSDRQGGEKLFF.

The CDR3: CASRQDMDAFF. The CDR3 coding sequence is TGTGCCAGCAGACAGGACATGGACGCTTTCTTT. V and J are TRBV28 and TRBJ1-1; weak D call: TRBD1 (5 bases). Between the trimmed V and J ends, which lost 6 bases and 11 bases, there was a span of 13 bases. CDR1 and CDR2 (germline): MDHEN, SYDVKM. The CDR3 runs to 11 residues.

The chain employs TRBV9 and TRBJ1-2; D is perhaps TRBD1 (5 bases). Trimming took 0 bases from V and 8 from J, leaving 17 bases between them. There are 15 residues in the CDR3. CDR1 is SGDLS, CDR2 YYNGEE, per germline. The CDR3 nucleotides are TGTGCCAGCAGCGTAGTTGCGGACGGGGCCCACGGCTACACCTTC. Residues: CASSVVADGAHGYTF. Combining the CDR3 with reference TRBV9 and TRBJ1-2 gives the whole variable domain DSGVTQTPKHLITATGQRVTLRCSPRSGDLSVYWYQQSLDQGLQFLIQYYNGEERAKGNILERFSAQQFPDLHSELNLSSLELGDSALYFCASSVVADGAHGYTFGSGTRLTVV.

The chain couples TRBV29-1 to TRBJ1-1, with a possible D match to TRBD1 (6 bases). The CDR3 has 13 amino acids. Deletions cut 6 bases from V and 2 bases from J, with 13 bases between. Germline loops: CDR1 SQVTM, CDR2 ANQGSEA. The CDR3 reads CSVQRDTNTEAFF. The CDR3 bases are TGCAGCGTGCAAAGGGACACTAACACTGAAGCTTTCTTT.

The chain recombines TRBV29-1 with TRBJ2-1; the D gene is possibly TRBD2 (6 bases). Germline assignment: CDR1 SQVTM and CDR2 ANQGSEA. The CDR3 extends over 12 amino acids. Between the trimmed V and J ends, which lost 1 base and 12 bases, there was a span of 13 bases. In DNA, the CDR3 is TGCAGCGTTGAAGTCTTAGGAGCGGGGCAGTTCTTC. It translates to CSVEVLGAGQFF.

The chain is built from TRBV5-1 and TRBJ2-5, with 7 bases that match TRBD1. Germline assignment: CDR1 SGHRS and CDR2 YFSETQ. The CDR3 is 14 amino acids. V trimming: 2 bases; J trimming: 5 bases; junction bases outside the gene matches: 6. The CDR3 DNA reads TGCGCCAGCAGCTTTAGGGGGCCGGGGGAGACCCAGTACTTC. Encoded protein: CASSFRGPGETQYF.

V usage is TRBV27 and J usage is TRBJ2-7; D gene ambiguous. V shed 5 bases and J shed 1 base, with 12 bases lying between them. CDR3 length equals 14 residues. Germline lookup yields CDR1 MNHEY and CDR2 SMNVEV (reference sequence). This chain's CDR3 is CASSPLLRSYEQYF. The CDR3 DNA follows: TGTGCCAGCAGTCCCCTGTTACGGTCCTACGAGCAGTACTTC.

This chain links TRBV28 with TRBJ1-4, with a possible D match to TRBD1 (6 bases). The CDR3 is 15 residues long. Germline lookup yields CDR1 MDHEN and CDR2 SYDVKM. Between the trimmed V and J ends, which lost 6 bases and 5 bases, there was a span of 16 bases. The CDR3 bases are TGTGCCAGCAGCCTGGGTGGGGGCCCGAATGAAAAACTGTTTTTT. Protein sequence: CASSLGGGPNEKLFF.

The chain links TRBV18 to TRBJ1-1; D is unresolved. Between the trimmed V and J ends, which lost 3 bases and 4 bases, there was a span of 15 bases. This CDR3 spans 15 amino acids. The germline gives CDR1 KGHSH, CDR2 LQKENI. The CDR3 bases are TGTGCCAGCTCACCCCGGAACACGGCGGGCACTGAAGCTTTCTTT. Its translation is CASSPRNTAGTEAFF.

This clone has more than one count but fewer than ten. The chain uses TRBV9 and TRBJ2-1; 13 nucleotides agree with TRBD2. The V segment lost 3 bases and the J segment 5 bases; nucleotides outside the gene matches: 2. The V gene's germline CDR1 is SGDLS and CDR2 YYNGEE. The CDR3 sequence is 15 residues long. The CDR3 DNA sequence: TGTGCCAGCAGCGCCGGGACTAGCGGGAACAATGAGCAGTTCTTC. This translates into CASSAGTSGNNEQFF.

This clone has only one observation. In nucleotides, the CDR3 is TGTGCCAGCAATGAACCAGGGGGGGCGTATAAGGGGAAGACCCAGTACTTC. As protein: CASNEPGGAYKGKTQYF. V usage is TRBV28 and J usage is TRBJ2-5; either TRBD1 or TRBD2 may fit D (7 bases each). Germline lookup yields CDR1 MDHEN and CDR2 SYDVKM. V gave up 7 bases and J gave up 6 bases, with 27 bases separating them. This CDR3 has 17 amino acids.

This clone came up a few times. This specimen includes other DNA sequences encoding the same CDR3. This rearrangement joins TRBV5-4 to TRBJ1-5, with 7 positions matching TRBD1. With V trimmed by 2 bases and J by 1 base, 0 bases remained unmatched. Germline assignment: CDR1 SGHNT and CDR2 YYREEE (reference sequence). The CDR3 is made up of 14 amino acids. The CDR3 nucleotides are TGTGCCAGCAGCTTAGGGGGCAGCAATCAGCCCCAGCATTTT. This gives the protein CASSLGGSNQPQHF.

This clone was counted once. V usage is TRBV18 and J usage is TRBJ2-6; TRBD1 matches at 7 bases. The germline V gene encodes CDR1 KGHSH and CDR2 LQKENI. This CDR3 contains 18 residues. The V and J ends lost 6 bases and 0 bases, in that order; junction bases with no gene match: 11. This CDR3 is CASSLFMPGGSGANVLTF. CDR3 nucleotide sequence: TGTGCCAGCTCCCTCTTTATGCCAGGGGGCTCTGGGGCCAACGTCCTGACTTTC.

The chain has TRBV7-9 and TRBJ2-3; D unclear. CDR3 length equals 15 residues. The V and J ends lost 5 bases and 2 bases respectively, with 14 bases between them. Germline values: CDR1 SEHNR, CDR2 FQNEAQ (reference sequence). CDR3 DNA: TGTGCCAGCAGCCACGCAACATTCTACACAGATACGCAGTATTTT. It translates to CASSHATFYTDTQYF.

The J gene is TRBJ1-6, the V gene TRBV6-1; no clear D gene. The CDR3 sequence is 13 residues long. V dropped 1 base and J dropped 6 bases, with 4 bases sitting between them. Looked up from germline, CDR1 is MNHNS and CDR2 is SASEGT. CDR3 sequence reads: CASSEDPNSPLHF. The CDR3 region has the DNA TGTGCCAGCAGTGAAGACCCTAATTCACCCCTCCACTTT.

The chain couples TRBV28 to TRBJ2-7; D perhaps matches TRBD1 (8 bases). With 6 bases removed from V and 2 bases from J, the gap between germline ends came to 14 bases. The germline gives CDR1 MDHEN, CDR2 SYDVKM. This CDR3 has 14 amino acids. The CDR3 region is CASRLQGGTYEQYV. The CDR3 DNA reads TGTGCCAGCAGGCTACAGGGGGGGACCTACGAGCAGTACGTC.

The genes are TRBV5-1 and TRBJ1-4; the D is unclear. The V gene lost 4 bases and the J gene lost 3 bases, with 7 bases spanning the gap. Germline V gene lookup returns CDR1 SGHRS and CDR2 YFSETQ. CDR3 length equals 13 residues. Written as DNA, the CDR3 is TGCGCCAGCAGCATTAGCGCTAATGAAAAACTGTTTTTT. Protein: CASSISANEKLFF.